Below, one T cell receptor (beta chain) is given with its context. The antigen is undetermined. V was clipped by 6 bases and J by 8 bases, with 11 bases between them. The germline V gene has CDR1 SNHLY and CDR2 FYNNEI. CDR3 length equals 13 residues. The data are from a study of vaccination effects on CD4 cells after COVID-19. Study-level findings and limits: There were few convalescent patients in the study and no early post-infection timepoints.

Before sequencing took place, the ViraFEST assay used viral peptide pools to expand antigen-specific CD4+ T cells. Subsequent to approximately 9 days of culture, CD4+ T cells were isolated. Each vaccine recipient was nucleocapsid antibody negative and had no prior SARS-CoV-2 infection. Profiled with immunoSEQ multiplex PCR; TCRdb holds only in-frame clones, not every one. This table has about 55,000 clones, roughly two thirds appearing once. This chain joins TRBV2 and TRBJ1-6; D gene unclear. The sample consisted of CD4+ T cells from PBMCs cultured with SARS-CoV-2 spike peptides, taken before COVID-19 vaccination. This TCR came from a human donor who received a COVID-19 vaccine. CDR3 residues: CASRGFLDSPLHF. Written as DNA, the CDR3 is TGTGCCAGCAGGGGGTTTCTGGATTCACCCCTCCACTTT.